The source of this T cell receptor (beta chain) is a study of cytomegalovirus exposure and HLA in healthy donors. Germline values: CDR1 MGHRA, CDR2 YSYEKL. The CDR3 consists of 16 residues. 13 Jbeta primers and 60 Vbeta primers were used for the PCR. Repertoires were generated with immunoSEQ multiplex PCR, while TCRdb's copy carries only in-frame clones and drops some. The sample has some 95,000 clones; just under 80% are singletons. This sequence originates from a woman between 40 and 55 years old in good health and CMV-seropositive. The sample consisted of PBMCs. The rearrangement joins TRBV4-1 to TRBJ2-5, with 11 nucleotides matching TRBD2. The DNA end favors TRBJ2-7, so the J call may be wrong. CDR3 sequence reads: CASSQASGTSGYEQYF. CDR3 sequence (DNA): TGCGCCAGCAGCCAAGCATCCGGGACTAGCGGCTACGAGCAGTACTTC.